This T cell receptor beta chain was sequenced for a study of control samples from healthy donors and cancer patients. Data came from immunoSEQ multiplex PCR; TCRdb stores just in-frame clones and leaves some out. This table holds some 120,000 clones, 90% found once. Germline assignment: CDR1 SNHLY and CDR2 FYNNEI. Germline trimming cut 8 bases from V and 1 base from J; bases unmatched to any gene: 7. The CDR3 totals 15 residues. This TCR was recovered from a man between 18 and 35 years old in good health. Sequencing was performed on blood. The chain recombines TRBV2 with TRBJ2-3, with 9 bases aligning to TRBD1. For the CDR3, the DNA is TGTGCCAGCTCTCACAGGGGGCGCGGCACAGATACGCAGTATTTT. Its protein is CASSHRGRGTDTQYF.